The present entry profiles one T cell receptor beta chain with its context. This clonotype was seen ten or more times. Its specific antigen is unknown. No per-base quality is available; no much larger clone lies one base away. Library prep was done by multiplex PCR. Sequencing instrument: Illumina HiSeq 2500. TCRbeta libraries were constructed through three rounds of nested PCR with primers (Table S4) according to protocols modified from ARM-PCR. Before sequencing, PCR products of 200-500 bp were cut from the gel and purified using the QIAquick gel extraction kit. In the original analysis: Reads were cleaned with Trimmomatic, merged with FLASH into complete CDR3 sequences, and assigned to V(D)J germline segments with MiTCR. Clonal diversity was calculated as the inverse Simpson's index using VDJtools. Productive reads were defined as in-frame sequences without a premature stop codon. TCRdb reprocessed the public reads (quality trimming at Q25 with fastp, clone calling with MiXCR) and kept in-frame beta chains. Here each entry gathers all rows of one CDR3 protein and keeps the most common genes and DNA. TCRdb, not the original authors, processed these V and J calls. The sample has roughly 74,000 distinct CDR3 sequences on record, approximately 82% of them singletons. In total, the top ten clones hold almost 40% of the sample.

These data are taken from a study of tumor and adjacent non-tumor tissue in lung cancer (dated by TCRdb to between 2018 and 2020). Regarding the complete study: Patients with adenocarcinoma (roughly 12), squamous cell carcinoma (2) and small cell lung cancer (1) were included in the cohort. The roughly 15 patients were aged roughly 30 to 80 years, included roughly ten men and 5 women, and had TNM stage I to III disease. A total of about 130 million productive TCRbeta reads were generated by sequencing, corresponding to an average of about 4.17 million reads per sample. The study compared bulk TCRbeta repertoires from lung tumor tissue and matched distant non-tumor lung tissue of some 14 lung cancer patients. For each patient, one tumor sample and one normal lung sample were taken, giving some 33 paired specimens that underwent TCRbeta CDR3 sequencing. General study outcomes and caveats: The methods do not name the sequencing platform or mention unique molecular identifiers. TCR diversity (inverse Simpson) was significantly higher in tumor than in normal lung tissue (431.37 vs 166.20, P = 0.0075, Mann-Whitney U test). Only roughly 16 patients were in the cohort, and the authors stated that larger samples and more detailed clinical data are needed. Because peripheral blood was not sequenced, blood TCRbeta repertoires in the lung cancer patients of the study were not examined. A significantly larger cumulative share of the repertoire was made up by the top 100 clones in normal lung than in tumor tissue. Younger patients had significantly higher TCR diversity, and higher tumor TCR diversity was associated with shorter overall and disease-free survival.

Bulk unsorted tissue served as the source for RNA extraction, and RNA quality was assessed using a NanoDrop ND-1000 and an Agilent 2100. Distant non-tumor tissue taken more than 3 cm from the tumor edge was used as the normal lung sample. Newly diagnosed lung cancer patients without prior chemotherapy who had been admitted for thoracic surgery in China between August and November 2014 were enrolled as donors. Patients who had received previous radiotherapy or chemotherapy, or who had another concurrent cancer, were excluded from the study. Pieces of surgical tissue measuring about 1-2 cm3 were kept in RNAlater solution and stored at -80 degrees C until use. This clonotype originated in a man aged 70 or older with non-small cell lung cancer. Sequenced sample: distant non-tumor lung tissue.

The CDR3 corresponds to CSVAHGRGGPGYTF. The bases read TGCAGCGTTGCCCATGGGCGGGGTGGGCCTGGCTACACCTTC. This sequence uses TRBV29-1 and TRBJ1-2; the D gene cannot be named for sure. From a lookup of the germline V gene, CDR1 and CDR2 are SQVTM and ANQGSEA. There are 14 amino acids in the CDR3, from cysteine to phenylalanine inclusive. The retained sequence is limited to the CDR3, 42 bases, with the frame set at the first base. V drops 4 bases and J drops 7 bases, leaving 19 bases in between.